This TCR beta chain was sequenced during a study of blood T cells in healthy people across ages. The second PCR ran about 6 to 12 cycles with a sample-barcoded 5' primer and J-beta primers. TCRdb ran MiXCR on the 5' RACE reads and lists one entry per CDR3 protein. The repertoire holds 1.5 million to 2 million distinct CDR3 sequences, with 28% as singletons. This clonotype has a count of ten or more. CDR3 length: 13 amino acids. Looked up from germline, CDR1 is ENHRY and CDR2 is SYGVKD. Trimming cost V 6 bases and J 3 bases; bases outside gene matches: 0. The chain links TRBV10-3 to TRBJ2-5; 11 bases are shared with TRBD2. Input material: blood. The sequence derives from a woman under 40 in good health. The CDR3 DNA sequence: TGTGCCATCAGACTAGCGGGGGAAGAGACCCAGTACTTC. Encoded protein: CAIRLAGEETQYF.